This T cell receptor beta chain was recovered during a study of T cell responses to AZD1222 COVID-19 vaccine. CDR3 length equals 14 residues. Germline loops: CDR1 SEHNR, CDR2 FQNEAQ (reference sequence). Trimming took off 2 bases at V and 2 bases at J, with 7 bases between the two ends. Notes on the study in general: Breadth and depth of Spike-specific TCRs rose after two AZD1222 doses. Baseline antibody screening turned up just a handful of seropositive AZD1222 recipients.

Sequencing was performed with immunoSEQ multiplex PCR; in TCRdb, only in-frame clones are kept and a portion is missing. The sample records roughly 120,000 clones, about 91% being singletons. Concerning this clone: As yet, its antigen is unknown.

The J gene is TRBJ2-1, the V gene TRBV7-9; tentatively, D is TRBD1 (5 bases). Sequenced material: peripheral blood, taken on day 0 of AZD1222 vaccination. The receptor comes from an adult in good health. The CDR3 DNA is TGTGCCAGCAGCTTACAGGGTACCTACAATGAGCAGTTCTTC. Protein sequence: CASSLQGTYNEQFF.